This T cell receptor beta chain was observed in a study of blood T cell repertoires in COVID-19. Study context: The samples span acute and convalescent COVID-19 from the United States, Italy and Spain.

Authors' processing steps: Amplification of reference gene primers was used by the study to estimate nucleated cell counts. The method was immunoSEQ multiplex PCR; TCRdb's version includes in-frame clones alone and lacks a portion of them. The V and J calls and clone size were taken over from that table, and D and trimming were inferred from the DNA. The data show fewer than 250,000 clones, less than 90% seen once. Trimming took 4 bases from V and 2 from J, leaving 13 bases between them. CDR3 length: 14 residues. CDR1 and CDR2 (germline): SGDLS, YYNGEE. This TCR was sampled from a man in his 70s with acute or convalescent COVID-19. The chain uses TRBV9 and TRBJ2-7, with D possibly matching TRBD2 (6 bases). The sample taken for sequencing was peripheral blood. As DNA, the CDR3 is TGTGCCAGCAGCACAGAGTCGGGGGCCTACGAGCAGTACTTC. Translated: CASSTESGAYEQYF.